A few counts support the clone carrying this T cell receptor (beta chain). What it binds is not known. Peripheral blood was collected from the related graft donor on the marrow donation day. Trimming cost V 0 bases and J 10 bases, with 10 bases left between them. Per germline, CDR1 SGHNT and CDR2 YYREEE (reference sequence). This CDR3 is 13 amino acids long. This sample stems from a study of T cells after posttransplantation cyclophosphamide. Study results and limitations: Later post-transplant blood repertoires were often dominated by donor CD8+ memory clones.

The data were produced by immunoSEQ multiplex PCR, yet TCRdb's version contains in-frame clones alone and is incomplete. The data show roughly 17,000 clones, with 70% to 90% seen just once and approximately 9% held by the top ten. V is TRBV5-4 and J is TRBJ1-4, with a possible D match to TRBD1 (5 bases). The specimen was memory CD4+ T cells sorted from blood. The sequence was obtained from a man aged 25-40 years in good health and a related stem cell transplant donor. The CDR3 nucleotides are TGTGCCAGCAGCTTGGCAGACCAGGGAAAACTGTTTTTT. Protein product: CASSLADQGKLFF.